This TCR beta chain came from a study of CXCR3-negative and CXCR3-positive naive CD8 T cells. The CDR3 is 14 residues long. From germline, CDR1 is DFQATT and CDR2 SNEGSKA (reference sequence). It was by 5' RACE with UMI labels that the TRB cDNA libraries were prepared. TCRdb re-called the 5' RACE reads; every CDR3 protein appears as one record, without DNA. The sample features 150,000 to 170,000 distinct CDR3 sequences, with approximately 0.46% in its top ten. The study, taken as a whole, reports: More hydrophobic TRB CDR3s occurred in CXCR3-positive than in CXCR3-negative naive cells.

As to this clonotype: Its antigen is unidentified.

The V and J genes are TRBV20-1 and TRBJ1-1; without DNA, the TCRdb call of TRBD1 cannot be checked. Material: naive CXCR3+ CD8+ T cells from blood. Subset: CD45RO-CCR7+CD27+CD95- naive CD8+ T cells expressing CXCR3 (TNR3+). The clonotype was recovered from a human donor in good health. Some clones in this sample may be carry-over from other donors' samples. This CDR3 is CSARGQGWNTEAFF.